The T cell receptor beta chain described here comes from a study of T-cell reconstitution after alpha-beta-depleted transplantation in children. Findings and caveats of the study: Where some patients showed high TCRbeta diversity at day 60, it came from recipient T cells and thymic progenitors that had survived. Several hundred graft clones that had expanded were reportedly the source of alpha-beta T cells about two months after transplant. When one year had passed after transplant, most T-cell counts and diversity came from newly produced T cells.

Researchers prepared the TCRbeta library using unique molecular identifiers, the study reports. Each CDR3 protein is one row after TCRdb ran MiXCR on the PCR reads. Here the sample spans about 420,000 distinct CDR3 sequences, 16% being singletons. Turning to this clonotype: Its antigen is not known.

This CDR3 is built from 14 residues. The V and J ends lost 3 bases and 3 bases respectively, with 12 bases between them. This specimen was PBMCs, mostly from graft donor cells, taken 360 days after TCRalphabeta/CD19-depleted stem cell transplant. The receptor's source is a boy less than two years old who had a stem cell transplant for Wiskott-Aldrich syndrome, so the T cells may come from the graft donor. The chain uses TRBV12-3 or TRBV12-4 and TRBJ2-7; D is possibly TRBD2 (7 bases). The CDR3 bases are TGTGCCAGCAGTTTCGGCGGGGGCCTCTACGAGCAGTACTTC. Translated, it gives CASSFGGGLYEQYF.